The clone carrying this T cell receptor beta chain has more than one count but fewer than ten. This sample was taken from a study of blood T cells in healthy people across ages. The junction had 5 bases not matched to a gene; V was cut back by 5 bases and J by 7 bases. CDR1 is SEHNR and CDR2 is FQNEAQ in the germline V gene (reference sequence). The CDR3 loop spans 13 amino acids. For the second PCR, which ran for about 7 to 11 cycles, a sample-barcoded 5' primer and a J-beta primer mix were used. TCRdb reprocessed the 5' RACE reads via MiXCR and lists one record per CDR3 protein. This table has 910,000 or so distinct CDR3 sequences, 51% appearing once.

The TCR sequence derives from a woman aged 60 to 75 in good health. The chain couples TRBV7-9 to TRBJ1-1; 9 nucleotides line up with TRBD1. The sample comprised blood. This chain's CDR3 is CASSATGGVEAFF. In DNA form, the CDR3 reads TGTGCCAGCAGCGCTACAGGGGGCGTTGAAGCTTTCTTT.